This T cell receptor beta chain was captured by sequencing in a study of post-analysis software for immune sequencing data. About the study: Included courses were relapsing-remitting and secondary progressive multiple sclerosis; progressive-relapsing multiple sclerosis was also included.

Overall study results and limits: Normalized Chao1 diversity in multiple sclerosis patients fell significantly below that of controls. Five TRBV segments, including TRBV5-6, TRBV5-1 and TRBV20-1, were more frequent in patients than controls.

Included in the TCR beta cDNA libraries were unique molecular identifiers. T cells numbering about 0.85 to 10 million yielded 500,000 or so cDNA molecules. TCRdb ran MiXCR on the PCR reads and lists one entry per CDR3 protein. The sample consists of 650,000 to 850,000 distinct CDR3 sequences, around 46% of them appearing once. A note on this clonotype: Its antigen remains unknown.

Germline V gives CDR1 SGHTA, CDR2 FQGTGA. Trimming cost V 2 bases and J 8 bases; bases outside gene matches: 4. CDR3 length: 14 residues. The sequence was collected from a girl aged 5-17 years with multiple sclerosis. Input material: blood. The rearrangement uses TRBV7-3 and TRBJ2-1; 9 bases map to TRBD2. The CDR3: CASSLAGGKDEQFF. The CDR3 nucleotides are TGTGCCAGCAGCTTAGCGGGAGGGAAAGATGAGCAGTTCTTC. Together with reference TRBV7-3 and TRBJ2-1, the CDR3 gives the full variable domain: GAGVSQTPSNKVTEKGKYVELRCDPISGHTALYWYRQSLGQGPEFLIYFQGTGAADDSGLPNDRFFAVRPEGSVSTLKIQRTERGDSAVYLCASSLAGGKDEQFFGPGTRLTVL.